The 22 T cell receptor beta chains below all came from one sample that was sequenced in a study of glioma-infiltrating T cells after dendritic cell vaccination. Stated time point: after dendritic cell vaccination, including at tumor progression/relapse. Data came from immunoSEQ multiplex PCR; TCRdb stores just in-frame clones and leaves some out. The data hold 55,000 to 75,000 clones, with about 86% observed a single time. Sequencing used blood, obtained after dendritic cell vaccination. Receptors were obtained from a human donor with glioblastoma.

V is TRBV9 and J is TRBJ1-1, with D hard to call. Germline CDR1 SGDLS, CDR2 YYNGEE. V shed 0 bases and J shed 0 bases, with 9 bases lying between them. The CDR3 sequence is 15 residues long. CDR3 DNA sequence: TGTGCCAGCAGCGTAGACACAGTCATGAACACTGAAGCTTTCTTT. It specifies CASSVDTVMNTEAFF.

This rearrangement joins TRBV7-3 to TRBJ2-1; 7 positions match TRBD1. Germline CDR1 SGHTA, CDR2 FQGTGA. V dropped 5 bases and J dropped 4; count of bases not matched to a gene: 8. This CDR3 is 15 amino acids long. The CDR3 DNA is TGTGCCAGCAGCCCCTCGAGGGACAGTTACAATGAGCAGTTCTTC. Its protein is CASSPSRDSYNEQFF.

The chain couples TRBV27 to TRBJ1-5; TRBD1 aligns across 9 bases. The CDR3 runs 20 residues. Germline CDR1 is MNHEY and CDR2 is SMNVEV (reference sequence). Trimming cost V 6 bases and J 8 bases; bases outside gene matches: 26. The CDR3, as DNA: TGTGCCAGCAGCCTCTTTGGCCCACTACCAACTGGACAGGGGTGGGAGCCCCAGCATTTT. This gives the protein CASSLFGPLPTGQGWEPQHF.

The chain couples TRBV20-1 to TRBJ1-2, with D unclear. CDR3 length: 11 residues. Germline V gene data show CDR1 as DFQATT and CDR2 as SNEGSKA (reference sequence). Here the CDR3 DNA reads TGCAGCGGTGGGCAGGTCTATGGCTACACCTTC. Amino acid sequence: CSGGQVYGYTF.

This clone was found a few times. The chain has TRBV19 and TRBJ2-3; a weak D match, TRBD2 (5 bases). V was shortened by 7 bases and J by 4 bases, with 18 bases between the two germline ends. This CDR3 has 15 residues. CDR1 and CDR2 from the germline V gene are LNHDA and SQIVND (reference sequence). CDR3 region: CASTPGERLSDTQYF. DNA of the CDR3: TGTGCCAGTACCCCCGGAGAGCGACTATCAGATACGCAGTATTTT.

This chain joins TRBV15 and TRBJ1-6, with D uncertain. Trimming stripped 2 bases from V and 6 bases from J, with 11 bases between. Germline V gene lookup returns CDR1 LNHNV and CDR2 YYDKDF (reference sequence). This CDR3 is built from 15 residues. This chain's CDR3 is CATSRTGSGNSPLHF. CDR3 sequence (DNA): TGTGCCACCAGCAGAACGGGGAGCGGTAATTCACCCCTCCACTTT.

The chain combines TRBV2 with TRBJ2-5; D might be TRBD1 (8 bases). Deletions cut 7 bases from V and 5 bases from J, with 17 bases between. The CDR3 extends over 14 amino acids. Germline loops: CDR1 SNHLY, CDR2 FYNNEI. The CDR3, as DNA: TGTGCCAGCAAGACAGGGGAGGGGCGGGAGACCCAGTACTTC. Protein sequence: CASKTGEGRETQYF.

This chain joins TRBV5-1 and TRBJ2-2, with TRBD1 matching 8 bases. V lost 2 bases and J lost 5; bases outside the gene matches: 5. CDR1 is SGHRS and CDR2 is YFSETQ in the germline V gene. The CDR3 totals 15 residues. CDR3 DNA sequence: TGCGCCAGCAGCTTTTCAGGGGGCGATACCGGGGAGCTGTTTTTT. This sequence encodes CASSFSGGDTGELFF.

This chain connects TRBV5-1 to TRBJ1-2; 9 bases are a match to TRBD1. Germline CDR1 reads SGHRS; CDR2 reads YFSETQ. This CDR3 region has 18 residues. V was clipped by 4 bases and J by 1 base; unmatched bases: 14. The CDR3 reads CASSHADRGPSFNYGYTF. The CDR3, as DNA: TGCGCCAGCAGCCATGCGGACAGGGGCCCTAGCTTTAACTATGGCTACACCTTC. Looking up the rest from reference TRBV5-1 and TRBJ1-2 gives the full variable domain: KAGVTQTPRYLIKTRGQQVTLSCSPISGHRSVSWYQQTPGQGLQFLFEYFSETQRNKGNFPGRFSGRQFSNSRSEMNVSTLELGDSALYLCASSHADRGPSFNYGYTFGSGTRLTVV.

Only a few counts were recorded for this clone. This chain links TRBV5-1 with TRBJ1-3; possible D gene TRBD1, 5 bases. The V gene's germline CDR1 is SGHRS and CDR2 YFSETQ. V lost 4 bases and J lost 0, with 11 bases in between. The CDR3 is made up of 15 amino acids. The CDR3 reads CASSRDRDSGNTIYF. DNA of the CDR3: TGCGCCAGCAGCCGAGACAGAGACTCTGGAAACACCATATATTTT.

The V gene is TRBV29-1, the J gene TRBJ1-4, with D possibly being TRBD1 (6 bases). Germline loops: CDR1 SQVTM, CDR2 ANQGSEA. There are 14 residues in the CDR3. With 6 bases removed from V and 5 bases from J, the gap between germline ends came to 16 bases. As DNA, the CDR3 is TGCAGCGTGGCCACAGGGCTAAGGAATGAAAAACTGTTTTTT. Its translation is CSVATGLRNEKLFF.

The rearrangement links TRBV21-1 to TRBJ1-1; the listed D gene, TRBD1, was not tested against the DNA. TRBV21-1 is a pseudogene segment. This CDR3 spans 14 amino acids. The CDR3 DNA reads TGTGCCAGCAGCAATGGGCAGTTGAACACTGAAGCTTTCTTT. As protein: CASSNGQLNTEAFF.

The chain combines TRBV6-1 with TRBJ1-5; 8 nucleotides match TRBD1. V trimming: 1 base; J trimming: 0 bases; junction bases outside the gene matches: 5. From germline, CDR1 is MNHNS and CDR2 SASEGT. The CDR3 length is 17 residues. As DNA, the CDR3 is TGTGCCAGCAGTGAAGAAGTCAGGGGGCATAGCAATCAGCCCCAGCATTTT. Translated, it gives CASSEEVRGHSNQPQHF.

The genes are TRBV19 and TRBJ2-1; 11 bases line up with TRBD2. The CDR3 has 16 residues. Germline CDR1 is LNHDA and CDR2 is SQIVND (reference sequence). J lost 5 bases, V lost 5 bases, and 8 bases had no gene match. The DNA for the CDR3 is TGTGCCAGTAGTTCCGGACGACTAGCGGGGAACAATGAGCAGTTCTTC. Protein sequence: CASSSGRLAGNNEQFF.

This sequence joins TRBV7-8 and TRBJ1-5; TRBD1 matches at 11 bases. The CDR3 consists of 19 residues. Germline-derived CDR1 and CDR2 are SGHVS and FQNEAQ. V was clipped by 5 bases and J by 2 bases; unmatched bases: 14. The CDR3 here is CASSKGWTGGWKGNQPQHF. The CDR3 DNA reads as TGTGCCAGCAGCAAAGGATGGACAGGGGGCTGGAAGGGCAATCAGCCCCAGCATTTT.

V gene TRBV15 combines with J gene TRBJ2-1, with D perhaps matching TRBD2 (6 bases). Germline V gene data show CDR1 as LNHNV and CDR2 as YYDKDF (reference sequence). This CDR3 contains 12 residues. V gave up 8 bases and J gave up 12 bases, with 17 bases separating them. DNA of the CDR3: TGTGCCACCCTCCCTATGACCGGGGGGCAGTTCTTC. As protein: CATLPMTGGQFF.

V is TRBV2 and J is TRBJ2-3, with D perhaps matching TRBD1 (6 bases). V lost 7 bases and J lost 2, with 13 bases in between. The CDR3 sequence is 14 residues long. The germline V gene encodes CDR1 SNHLY and CDR2 FYNNEI. The CDR3 protein is CASTRKGDTDTQYF. The CDR3 DNA follows: TGTGCCAGCACCAGGAAGGGGGACACAGATACGCAGTATTTT.

The V gene is TRBV6-5, the J gene TRBJ2-7; 8 positions match TRBD1. This CDR3 comprises 13 residues. Looked up from germline, CDR1 is MNHEY and CDR2 is SVGAGI. The V segment lost 6 bases and the J segment 5 bases; nucleotides outside the gene matches: 6. The CDR3 nucleotides read TGTGCCAGCAGCAACCGCAGGGGGCACGAGCAGTACTTC. As protein: CASSNRRGHEQYF.

The V and J genes are TRBV7-2 and TRBJ2-1; 12 bases are shared with TRBD2. Germline CDR1 SGHTA, CDR2 FQGNSA. V lost 1 base, J lost 4 bases, and 2 bases stayed unmatched. CDR3 length equals 16 residues. The CDR3 loop reads CASSLDGLAGYNEQFF. The CDR3 DNA reads as TGTGCCAGCAGCTTAGACGGACTAGCGGGGTACAATGAGCAGTTCTTC.

The chain links TRBV9 to TRBJ1-3; TRBD1 aligns across 11 bases. Germline V gives CDR1 SGDLS, CDR2 YYNGEE. V trimming: 3 bases; J trimming: 0 bases; junction bases outside the gene matches: 2. The CDR3 consists of 16 residues. CDR3 residues: CASSEGTGGSGNTIYF. The CDR3 region has the DNA TGTGCCAGCAGCGAGGGGACAGGGGGCTCTGGAAACACCATATATTTT.

This clone was recorded a few times. The rearrangement links TRBV18 to TRBJ1-1, with 10 bases that match TRBD1. The CDR3 sequence is 17 residues long. Trimming at V came to 4 bases and at J to 1 base, leaving 9 bases not matched to a gene. Germline CDR1 KGHSH, CDR2 LQKENI. The CDR3 region is CASSRDRGGGENTEAFF. Here the CDR3 DNA reads TGTGCCAGCTCACGGGACAGGGGTGGAGGGGAGAACACTGAAGCTTTCTTT.

V is TRBV5-1 and J is TRBJ2-1, with TRBD2 matching over 8 bases. The V and J ends lost 4 bases and 1 base, in that order; junction bases with no gene match: 10. CDR1 is SGHRS and CDR2 is YFSETQ in the germline V gene. The CDR3 runs to 17 residues. CDR3: CASSRTAGLASYNEQFF. In DNA, the CDR3 is TGCGCCAGCAGCCGGACAGCCGGACTAGCATCCTACAATGAGCAGTTCTTC.